These 27 T cell receptor beta chains share one sample of origin, sequenced in a study of metastatic and nonmetastatic thyroid tumors. Each patient came to thyroid surgery without any prior treatment (of any kind). With MiXCR, TCRdb reprocessed the PCR reads. The profile shows over 10,000 clones, around 10% of them singletons. The sequenced material came from blood. The receptors here all came from a female donor with papillary thyroid cancer or a benign thyroid nodule (not recorded which). Some clones in this sample may be carry-over from other donors' samples.

At least ten counts were recorded for this clone. The CDR3, as DNA: TGTGCCAGCAGCCAGGACAGAGGACGGGACTATGGCTACACCTTC. This encodes CASSQDRGRDYGYTF. The chain has TRBV11-2 and TRBJ1-2; possibly TRBD1 for D (6 bases). The V end lost 5 bases, the J end lost 3 bases, and 16 bases lay between the germline ends. Germline CDR1 reads SGHAT; CDR2 reads FQNNGV. This CDR3 is 15 amino acids long.

This clone was counted ten times or more. The chain uses TRBV12-3 or TRBV12-4 and TRBJ2-3; D is perhaps TRBD2 (6 bases). The V gene lost 8 bases and the J gene lost 2 bases, with 11 bases spanning the gap. The CDR3 covers 13 residues. CDR3 region: CASRTTPTDTQYF. CDR3 DNA: TGTGCCAGCCGGACTACCCCCACAGATACGCAGTATTTT.

The chain carries TRBV5-1 and TRBJ1-2; 9 bases are a match to TRBD1. The CDR3 consists of 15 residues. V lost 4 bases and J lost 8; bases outside the gene matches: 12. Germline-derived CDR1 and CDR2 are SGHRS and YFSETQ. The CDR3 here is CASSQSDRGLLGYTF. The CDR3 DNA is TGCGCCAGCAGCCAATCGGACAGGGGCCTCCTCGGCTACACCTTC. Full variable domain (missing parts from reference TRBV5-1 and TRBJ1-2): KAGVTQTPRYLIKTRGQQVTLSCSPISGHRSVSWYQQTPGQGLQFLFEYFSETQRNKGNFPGRFSGRQFSNSRSEMNVSTLELGDSALYLCASSQSDRGLLGYTFGSGTRLTVV.

Judged by abundance, this clone is medium-sized. The rearrangement uses TRBV28 and TRBJ2-1; D perhaps matches TRBD2 (6 bases). This CDR3 region has 14 residues. Germline CDR1 is MDHEN and CDR2 is SYDVKM. V lost 2 bases and J lost 6, with 11 bases in between. In DNA, the CDR3 is TGTGCCAGCAGTTTAAACGGAGGGGCCAATGAGCAGTTCTTC. Protein: CASSLNGGANEQFF.

This clone was observed many times. The chain joins TRBV20-1 to TRBJ1-5; D ambiguous. The germline V gene has CDR1 DFQATT and CDR2 SNEGSKA (reference sequence). CDR3 size: 14 residues. Trimming took 1 base from V and 4 from J, leaving 11 bases between them. CDR3 amino acids: CSARAGAQNQPQHF. In nucleotides, the CDR3 is TGCAGTGCTAGAGCCGGAGCGCAAAATCAGCCCCAGCATTTT.

A word on this clone: Just one base apart from a much larger clone, this may be a read error. Other DNA sequences within the sample encode an identical CDR3. The V gene is TRBV20-1, the J gene TRBJ1-1, with 10 nucleotides matching TRBD1. The CDR3 length is 13 residues. CDR1 is DFQATT and CDR2 is SNEGSKA in the germline V gene (reference sequence). The CDR3 loop reads CSATQDRGVEAFF. DNA for the CDR3: TGCAGCGCTACCCAGGACAGGGGGGTTGAAGCTTTCTTT.

This clone was counted many times. The chain carries TRBV7-2 and TRBJ2-7, with D perhaps TRBD2 (6 bases). Germline CDR1 SGHTA, CDR2 FQGNSA. The CDR3 covers 14 residues. Deletions cut 0 bases from V and 2 bases from J, with 8 bases between. The CDR3 bases are TGTGCCAGCAGCTTAGCGGGAGGACCCTACGAGCAGTACTTC. It codes for CASSLAGGPYEQYF.

This clone was observed many times. The chain is built from TRBV29-1 and TRBJ2-7; D not certain. Germline V gene data show CDR1 as SQVTM and CDR2 as ANQGSEA. This CDR3 is 14 amino acids long. V lost 4 bases to trimming and J lost 2 bases, with 15 bases between them. In DNA, the CDR3 is TGCAGCGTTGGAGTCATGGCGGCGACCTACGAGCAGTACTTC. Translating it yields CSVGVMAATYEQYF.

At least ten counts were recorded for this clone. The rearrangement joins TRBV30 to TRBJ2-1; D possibly corresponds to TRBD1 (5 bases). With 2 bases removed from V and 5 bases from J, the gap between germline ends came to 7 bases. Germline V lookup: CDR1 GTSNPN, CDR2 SVGIG (reference sequence). CDR3 length equals 12 residues. CDR3 in DNA: TGTGCCTGGAGTCTGGGGCACAATGAGCAGTTCTTC. This sequence encodes CAWSLGHNEQFF.

This clone was found many times. Its ends do not fully match the called genes, so a read error is possible. The chain combines TRBV20-1 with TRBJ2-2; D is perhaps TRBD1 or TRBD2 (5 bases each). Germline V gene data show CDR1 as DFQATT and CDR2 as SNEGSKA (reference sequence). CDR3 size: 14 residues. CDR3 in DNA: TGCAGTGCTAGTACCGGGGCAAACACCGGGGAGCTGGTTTTT. Translated, it gives CSASTGANTGELVF.

This clone was seen a handful of times. CDR3 loop: CASSFQLRGYTF. The DNA for the CDR3 is TGTGCCAGCAGTTTCCAGTTACGTGGCTACACCTTC. This chain links TRBV2 with TRBJ1-2, with D hard to call. Germline assignment: CDR1 SNHLY and CDR2 FYNNEI. The CDR3 is 12 amino acids. V lost 5 bases to trimming and J lost 7 bases, with 11 bases between them.

V and J are TRBV6-2 or TRBV6-3 and TRBJ1-1, with D unresolved. CDR1 and CDR2 (germline): MNHEY, SVGEGT. The CDR3 contains 15 residues. The V end was cut by 6 bases, the J end by 1 base, with 15 bases between. In DNA form, the CDR3 reads TGTGCCAGCAGGCACTTCATCGACGGGAACACTGAAGCTTTCTTT. This gives the protein CASRHFIDGNTEAFF.

The gene calls are TRBV6-1 and TRBJ2-7, with a tentative D call TRBD2 (6 bases). CDR1 is MNHNS and CDR2 is SASEGT in the germline V gene. V lost 3 bases, J lost 7 bases, and 10 bases lay in between. The CDR3 has 12 amino acids. Written as DNA, the CDR3 is TGTGCCAGCAGTGACCCAGCGGGTGAGCAGTACTTC. Its translation is CASSDPAGEQYF.

This clone has ten or more counts. J is TRBJ1-2 and V is TRBV16, with D perhaps TRBD1 (6 bases). Germline V gene lookup returns CDR1 KGHSY and CDR2 FQNENV. V was trimmed by 1 base and J by 6 bases, leaving 9 bases between them. The CDR3 extends over 13 amino acids. The CDR3 sequence is CASSQYRTDGYTF. The CDR3 DNA reads TGTGCCAGCAGCCAATACCGGACAGATGGCTACACCTTC.

V gene TRBV6-1 combines with J gene TRBJ2-3; 8 bases line up with TRBD2. This CDR3 is 16 amino acids long. CDR1 MNHNS and CDR2 SASEGT come from the germline V gene. J was trimmed by 1 base and V by 1 base; bases with no gene match: 4. CDR3 DNA: TGTGCCAGCAGTGAAGAGGCGGGAGGCGGCACAGATACGCAGTATTTT. It specifies CASSEEAGGGTDTQYF.

This clone is termed medium-sized. This chain joins TRBV6-1 and TRBJ2-3; D assignment may be TRBD1 or TRBD2 (5 bases each). The CDR3 runs to 15 residues. Looked up from germline, CDR1 is MNHNS and CDR2 is SASEGT. Trimming cost V 5 bases and J 8 bases, with 20 bases left between them. The CDR3 DNA follows: TGTGCCAGCAGTCGAAGGACTGCGCTTAGGGGTACGCAGTATTTT. Protein product: CASSRRTALRGTQYF.

This clone was observed a few times. No conserved phenylalanine or tryptophan is present at the end of the CDR3, so a read error is the likely explanation. The gene calls are TRBV6-1 and TRBJ2-1; D call uncertain. The CDR3 is made up of 13 amino acids. Looked up from germline, CDR1 is MNHNS and CDR2 is SASEGT. V dropped 5 bases and J dropped 8 bases, with 13 bases sitting between them. The CDR3 DNA is TGTGCCAGCAGTACCACCCGTTACGATGAGCAGTTCCTC. It yields the protein CASSTTRYDEQFL.

Ten or more counts support this clone. V usage is TRBV5-6 and J usage is TRBJ2-5; D ambiguous. The CDR3 runs 15 residues. Looked up from germline, CDR1 is SGHDT and CDR2 is YYEEEE. V was trimmed by 6 bases and J by 1 base, leaving 16 bases between them. The CDR3 protein is CASTIEEQVQETQYF. CDR3 in DNA: TGTGCCAGCACAATCGAAGAGCAGGTCCAAGAGACCCAGTACTTC.

This clone was counted many times. V usage is TRBV28 and J usage is TRBJ1-5; D ambiguous. The germline V gene encodes CDR1 MDHEN and CDR2 SYDVKM. V was shortened by 4 bases and J by 5 bases, with 6 bases between the two germline ends. The length of the CDR3 is 12 residues. The CDR3 coding sequence is TGTGCCAGCAGTTCAATACATCAGCCCCAGCATTTT. This translates into CASSSIHQPQHF.

The table lists this clone with many counts. The V gene is TRBV20-1, the J gene TRBJ2-3; 9 nucleotides agree with TRBD2. In germline, CDR1 is DFQATT, CDR2 SNEGSKA (reference sequence). The CDR3 length is 13 residues. Losses at the gene ends were 4 bases for V and 7 bases for J; bases not matched to a gene: 6. The CDR3 DNA follows: TGCAGTGCTAATAGCGGGAGTGGGTATACGCAGTATTTT. This sequence encodes CSANSGSGYTQYF.

In regard to this clone: As the CDR3 is not closed by the conserved phenylalanine or tryptophan, this likely results from a read error. The chain has TRBV6-5 and TRBJ1-6; no definite D call. Germline lookup yields CDR1 MNHEY and CDR2 SVGAGI. The CDR3 totals 12 residues. The CDR3 spells CASSYGNSPLHI. CDR3 nucleotides: TGCGCCAGCAGTTACGGGAATTCACCCCTCCACATT.

This clone showed up many times. This chain joins TRBV19 and TRBJ2-7; D is unresolved. V was cut by 3 bases and J by 2 bases, with 11 bases left in between. The CDR3 spans 14 residues. CDR1 and CDR2 from the germline V gene are LNHDA and SQIVND (reference sequence). CDR3 sequence: CASSMGSLPYEQYF. The CDR3 coding sequence is TGTGCCAGTAGTATGGGCAGTCTCCCCTACGAGCAGTACTTC.

This clone was observed a handful of times. This chain uses TRBV6-1 with TRBJ2-2, with TRBD1 as a possible D gene (5 bases). Per germline, CDR1 MNHNS and CDR2 SASEGT. The ends were cut back, 6 bases at V and 9 bases at J, with 17 bases in the middle. The CDR3 runs 14 residues. CDR3 nucleotide sequence: TGTGCCAGCAGCCCCCAGGGTTTTACGTGGGAGCTGTTTTTT. Residues: CASSPQGFTWELFF.

This clone showed up many times. This chain joins TRBV5-1 and TRBJ2-3; possibly TRBD2 for D (7 bases). The germline V and J ends were trimmed by 5 bases and 2 bases, with 15 bases remaining between them. This CDR3 comprises 15 residues. In germline, CDR1 is SGHRS, CDR2 YFSETQ. The CDR3 nucleotides are TGCGCCAGCAGAGGGGGAGCGGGATACACAGATACGCAGTATTTT. As protein: CASRGGAGYTDTQYF.

Details on this clone: A much larger clone lies a single base off, so this may be a read error. The V call is TRBV5-6, the J call TRBJ2-3; either TRBD1 or TRBD2 may supply D (6 bases each). The CDR3 contains 15 residues. CDR1 is SGHDT and CDR2 is YYEEEE in the germline V gene. DNA of the CDR3: TGTACCAGCAGCTTTGTGGGGGGCATCGCAGATACGCAGTATTTT. Translated, it gives CTSSFVGGIADTQYF.

This clone has a handful of counts. The V gene is TRBV10-3, the J gene TRBJ2-7; 9 bases are shared with TRBD1. Trimming at V came to 5 bases and at J to 6 bases, leaving 11 bases not matched to a gene. Germline V lookup: CDR1 ENHRY, CDR2 SYGVKD. The CDR3 runs to 15 residues. This chain's CDR3 is CAISTPGQGAVEQYF. In nucleotides, the CDR3 is TGTGCCATCAGTACCCCGGGACAGGGTGCGGTCGAGCAGTACTTC.

This clone was detected ten times or more. The sample carries other DNA sequences with the same CDR3. The J gene is TRBJ2-2, the V gene TRBV7-3; TRBD1 might be the D (6 bases). The CDR3 runs 16 residues. Trimming removed 5 bases at V and 0 bases at J, with 13 bases between. The germline V gene has CDR1 SGHTA and CDR2 FQGTGA. CDR3 DNA sequence: TGTGCCAGCAGCCTATCGGGACAATCGAACACCGGGGAGCTGTTTTTT. It translates to CASSLSGQSNTGELFF.